The T cell receptor beta chain described here comes from a study of T cell repertoires in cytomegalovirus infection. About the research overall: Carrying CMV and the relevant HLA type showed in public TCR beta signatures.

This clonotype was seen ten or more times. Its target is unknown. V gave up 6 bases and J gave up 5 bases; unmatched junction bases: 9. The CDR3 sequence is 14 residues long. Germline CDR1 DFQATT, CDR2 SNEGSKA (reference sequence). TCRdb reprocessed the reads via MiXCR and lists one record per CDR3 protein. Of about 460,000 distinct CDR3 sequences in the sample, around 11% were seen once. General study results and limits: Within the response measured ex vivo, HLA-C-restricted CMV-specific TCR beta clonotypes were dominant.

This sequence originates from a human donor in good health (CMV status not recorded). Some clones in this sample may be carry-over from other donors' samples. Material for sequencing was PBMCs. The chain employs TRBV20-1 and TRBJ1-1; 10 positions agree with TRBD1. The CDR3 sequence is CSAALGQGRTEAFF. The CDR3 DNA follows: TGCAGTGCCGCCCTGGGACAGGGGAGGACTGAAGCTTTCTTT.